Given below is one T cell receptor beta chain in context. The data are from a study of shared clonotypes between healthy human individuals. The CDR3 totals 13 residues. Unmatched junction bases numbered 6, after V lost 7 bases and J lost 3 bases. Germline V gene data show CDR1 as GTSNPN and CDR2 as SVGIG (reference sequence). Cells designated naive CD8 were CD45RO-negative and were positively selected for CCR7, with terminally differentiated effector memory CD45RA+ cells excluded. Healthy adults negative for HIV, lacking recent acute infections or vaccinations, served as donors. Assay used: immunoSEQ multiplex PCR; TCRdb lists only in-frame clones, some missing. Altogether some 1,900,000 clones are present, over 85% being singletons, with the ten largest covering under 1.5%.

The sequenced sample consisted of naive CD8+ T cells sorted from blood. This clonotype was sampled from a man younger than 35 in good health. The rearrangement joins TRBV30 to TRBJ2-1; 7 bases align to TRBD2. As DNA, the CDR3 is TGTGCCTCACTAGCGAGAAGCTACAATGAGCAGTTCTTC. It specifies CASLARSYNEQFF.